Listed here is a single T cell receptor (beta chain). Germline CDR1 is SGHAT and CDR2 is FQNNGV. The CDR3 covers 12 residues. Trimming at V came to 9 bases and at J to 6 bases, leaving 7 bases not matched to a gene. This table comes from immunoSEQ multiplex PCR, and its TCRdb copy is limited to in-frame clones, with some not included. The sample carries 75,000 to 100,000 clones, 87% recorded once. Patients were ineligible given autoimmune disease history or systemic immunosuppression. This sample is drawn from a study of OX40 agonist ivuxolimab in advanced cancers. Study background: Patients in the trial were receiving intravenous ivuxolimab every 2 weeks, at doses of 0.01 to 10 mg/kg.

This chain connects TRBV11-2 to TRBJ2-5, with 7 bases lining up with TRBD2. The TCR originated in an adult with an advanced solid tumor such as melanoma, head and neck, liver or kidney cancer. The source was CD4+ or CD8+ T cells sorted from blood, collected in a trial of the OX40 agonist ivuxolimab. The DNA of the CDR3 is TGTGCCAGTGGGCGGGAGACACAGACCCAGTACTTC. Translated: CASGRETQTQYF.